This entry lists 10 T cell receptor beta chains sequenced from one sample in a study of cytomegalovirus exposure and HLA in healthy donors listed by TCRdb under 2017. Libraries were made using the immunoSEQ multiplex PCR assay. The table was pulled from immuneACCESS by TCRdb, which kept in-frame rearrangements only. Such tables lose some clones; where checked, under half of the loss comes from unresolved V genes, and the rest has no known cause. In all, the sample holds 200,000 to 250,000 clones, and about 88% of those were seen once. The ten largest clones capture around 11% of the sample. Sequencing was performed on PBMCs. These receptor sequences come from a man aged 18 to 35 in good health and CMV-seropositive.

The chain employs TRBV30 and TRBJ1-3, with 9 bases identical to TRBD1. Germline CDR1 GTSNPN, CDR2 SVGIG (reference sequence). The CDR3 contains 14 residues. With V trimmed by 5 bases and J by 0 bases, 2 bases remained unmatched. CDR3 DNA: TGTGCCTGGGGGACAGGGTACTCTGGAAACACCATATATTTT. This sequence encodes CAWGTGYSGNTIYF. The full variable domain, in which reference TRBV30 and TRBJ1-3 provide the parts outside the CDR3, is SQTIHQWPATLVQPVGSPLSLECTVEGTSNPNLYWYRQAAGRGLQLLFYSVGIGQISSEVPQNLSASRPQDRQFILSSKKLLLSDSGFYLCAWGTGYSGNTIYFGEGSWLTVV.

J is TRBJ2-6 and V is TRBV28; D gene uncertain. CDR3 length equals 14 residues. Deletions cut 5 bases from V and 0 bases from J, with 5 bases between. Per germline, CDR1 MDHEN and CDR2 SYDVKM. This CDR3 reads CASSRPSGANVLTF. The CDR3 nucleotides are TGTGCCAGCAGTCGTCCCTCTGGGGCCAACGTCCTGACTTTC.

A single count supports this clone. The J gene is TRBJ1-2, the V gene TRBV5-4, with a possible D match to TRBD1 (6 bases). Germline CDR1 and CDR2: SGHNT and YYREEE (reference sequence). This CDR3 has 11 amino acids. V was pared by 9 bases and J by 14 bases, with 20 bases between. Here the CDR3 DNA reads TGTGCCATGGGAGAGAGGGGGGTCCGTACCTTC. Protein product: CAMGERGVRTF. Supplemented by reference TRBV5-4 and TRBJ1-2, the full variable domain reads ETGVTQSPTHLIKTRGQQVTLRCSSQSGHNTVSWYQQALGQGPQFIFQYYREEENGRGNFPPRFSGLQFPNYSSELNVNALELDDSALYLCAMGERGVRTFGSGTRLTVV.

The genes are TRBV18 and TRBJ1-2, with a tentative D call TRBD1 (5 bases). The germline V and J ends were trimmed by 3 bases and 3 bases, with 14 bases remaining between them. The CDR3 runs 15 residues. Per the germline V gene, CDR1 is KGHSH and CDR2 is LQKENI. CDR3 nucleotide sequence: TGTGCCAGCTCACCTGGAATACAGGCGGACTATGGCTACACCTTC. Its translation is CASSPGIQADYGYTF.

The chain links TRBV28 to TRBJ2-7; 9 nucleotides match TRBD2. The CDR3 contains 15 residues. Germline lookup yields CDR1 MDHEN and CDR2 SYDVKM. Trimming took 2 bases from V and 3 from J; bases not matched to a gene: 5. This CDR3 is CASSLGIAGVYEQYF. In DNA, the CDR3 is TGTGCCAGCAGTTTAGGAATAGCGGGAGTCTACGAGCAGTACTTC. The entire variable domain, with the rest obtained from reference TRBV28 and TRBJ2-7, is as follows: DVKVTQSSRYLVKRTGEKVFLECVQDMDHENMFWYRQDPGLGLRLIYFSYDVKMKEKGDIPEGYSVSREKKERFSLILESASTNQTSMYLCASSLGIAGVYEQYFGPGTRLTVT.

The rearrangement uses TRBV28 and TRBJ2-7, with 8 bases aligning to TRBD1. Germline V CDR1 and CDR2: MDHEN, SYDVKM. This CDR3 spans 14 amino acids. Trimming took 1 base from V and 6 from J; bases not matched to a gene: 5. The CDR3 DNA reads TGTGCCAGCAGTTTATTTAGGACAGGGCTCGAGCAGTACTTC. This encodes CASSLFRTGLEQYF.

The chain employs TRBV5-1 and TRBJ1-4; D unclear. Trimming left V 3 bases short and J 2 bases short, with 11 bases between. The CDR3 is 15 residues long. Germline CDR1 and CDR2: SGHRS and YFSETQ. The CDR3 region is CASSSAAITNEKLFF. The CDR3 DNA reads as TGCGCCAGCAGCTCCGCGGCGATTACTAATGAAAAACTGTTTTTT.

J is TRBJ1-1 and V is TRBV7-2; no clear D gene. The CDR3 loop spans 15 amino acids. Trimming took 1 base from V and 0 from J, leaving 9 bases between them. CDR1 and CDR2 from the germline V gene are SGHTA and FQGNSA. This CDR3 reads CASSLVAGVNTEAFF. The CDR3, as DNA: TGTGCCAGCAGCTTAGTGGCCGGCGTGAACACTGAAGCTTTCTTT. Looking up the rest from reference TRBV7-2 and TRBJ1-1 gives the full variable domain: GAGVSQSPSNKVTEKGKDVELRCDPISGHTALYWYRQSLGQGLEFLIYFQGNSAPDKSGLPSDRFSAERTGGSVSTLTIQRTQQEDSAVYLCASSLVAGVNTEAFFGQGTRLTVV.

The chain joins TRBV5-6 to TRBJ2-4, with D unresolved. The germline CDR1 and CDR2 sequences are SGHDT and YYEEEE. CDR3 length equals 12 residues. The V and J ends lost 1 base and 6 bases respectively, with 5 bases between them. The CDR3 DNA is TGTGCCAGCAGCTTGTACGGAAACATTCAGTACTTC. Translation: CASSLYGNIQYF.

The CDR3 coding sequence is TGCAGTGGCGTATGGGTCACTGAAGCTTTCTTT. This codes for CSGVWVTEAFF. The chain has TRBV20-1 and TRBJ1-1; unclear D gene. Germline CDR1 DFQATT, CDR2 SNEGSKA (reference sequence). The ends were cut back, 7 bases at V and 4 bases at J, with 10 bases in the middle. The CDR3 is made up of 11 amino acids.